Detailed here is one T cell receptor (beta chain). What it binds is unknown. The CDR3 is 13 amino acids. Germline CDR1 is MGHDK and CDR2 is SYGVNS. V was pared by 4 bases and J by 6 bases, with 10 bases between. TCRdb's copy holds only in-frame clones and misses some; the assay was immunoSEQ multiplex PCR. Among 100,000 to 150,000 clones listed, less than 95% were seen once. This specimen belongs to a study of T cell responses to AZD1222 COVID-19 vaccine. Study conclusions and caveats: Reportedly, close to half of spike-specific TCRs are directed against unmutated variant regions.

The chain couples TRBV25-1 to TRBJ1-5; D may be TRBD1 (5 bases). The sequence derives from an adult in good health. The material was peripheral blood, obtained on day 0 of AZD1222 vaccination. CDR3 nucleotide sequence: TGTGCCAGCAGTGGGCAGGGTTTTCAGCCCCAGCATTTT. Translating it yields CASSGQGFQPQHF.